This T cell receptor beta chain was observed in a study of control samples from healthy donors and cancer patients. In this sample, this clone turned up once. Germline lookup yields CDR1 SGHRS and CDR2 YFSETQ. The CDR3 loop spans 17 amino acids. Trimming removed 4 bases at V and 7 bases at J, with 21 bases between. This table comes from immunoSEQ multiplex PCR, and its TCRdb copy is limited to in-frame clones, with some not included. The sample lists fewer than 95,000 clones; around 85% were seen once. The receptor comes from a man younger than 45 in good health. The J gene is TRBJ1-6, the V gene TRBV5-1; TRBD1 might be the D (6 bases). Sequenced sample: blood. CDR3 residues: CASSGTSGALGNSPLHF. The CDR3 DNA follows: TGCGCCAGCAGCGGTACTTCGGGGGCGCTGGGGAATTCACCCCTCCACTTT.